This T cell receptor beta chain appears in the sequencing data of a study of T cell responses to AZD1222 COVID-19 vaccine. Study-wide points: The study identified only five or six AZD1222 recipients as seropositive at baseline. Dominant at 160-218 and 743-854, vaccine-associated CD4 TCRs also spanned spike. The donor group comprised mostly white British people and more females; the analysis possibly underestimated clonal diversity. Repertoires were sampled only after the peak T cell response.

Profiling relied on immunoSEQ multiplex PCR, and the TCRdb table lists in-frame clones only, not all of them. The profile shows roughly 150,000 clones, about nine tenths of them singletons. Details on this clone: Its matching antigen is unknown.

Trimming shortened V by 7 bases and J by 3 bases, and 13 bases separated the two germline ends. This CDR3 is built from 14 residues. CDR1 and CDR2 from the germline V gene are MNHEY and SVGAGI. The chain employs TRBV6-5 and TRBJ1-5; no firm D call. The TCR sequence derives from an adult in good health. Sequences were derived from peripheral blood, sampled on day 0 of MenACWY control vaccination. The DNA of the CDR3 is TGTGCCAGCACCCTCGAGGTCGTCAATCAGCCCCAGCATTTT. It yields the protein CASTLEVVNQPQHF.